The 5 T cell receptor beta chains presented below share a single source sample, sequenced in a study of cytomegalovirus exposure and HLA in healthy donors. This PCR relied on a set of 60 Vbeta primers and 13 Jbeta primers. Repertoires were generated with immunoSEQ multiplex PCR, while TCRdb's copy carries only in-frame clones and drops some. The profile covers approximately 170,000 clones, with about 81% appearing a single time and approximately 5% taken by the ten largest. Sequencing input: PBMCs. These receptors came from a man aged 25-40 years in good health and CMV-seropositive.

The gene calls are TRBV6-6 and TRBJ1-2; possible D gene TRBD1, 5 bases. CDR3 length: 14 residues. CDR1 is MNHNY and CDR2 is SVGAGI in the germline V gene (reference sequence). Trimming removed 0 bases at V and 5 bases at J, with 10 bases between. This chain's CDR3 is CASSYSRTPYGYTF. CDR3 sequence (DNA): TGTGCCAGCAGTTACTCAAGGACACCTTATGGCTACACCTTC.

This clone is a singleton in its sample. V usage is TRBV14 and J usage is TRBJ2-7, with 11 bases matching TRBD2. With 5 bases clipped from V and 2 bases from J, the junction kept 5 bases outside the gene matches. The germline CDR1 and CDR2 sequences are SGHDN and FVKESK. The CDR3 consists of 15 residues. CDR3 nucleotides: TGTGCCAGCAGCGCCGGACTAGCGGGTCCCTACGAGCAGTACTTC. As protein: CASSAGLAGPYEQYF.

Comments on this clone: The same CDR3 is also encoded by other DNA sequences in this sample. This chain links TRBV15 with TRBJ1-2; D not certain. Germline-derived CDR1 and CDR2 are LNHNV and YYDKDF (reference sequence). The CDR3 loop spans 16 amino acids. The V gene lost 0 bases and the J gene lost 3 bases, with 14 bases spanning the gap. In nucleotides, the CDR3 is TGTGCCACCAGCAGAGAGTACGTCCGATCGGACTATGGCTACACCTTC. It translates to CATSREYVRSDYGYTF.

The V call is TRBV4-1, the J call TRBJ2-1; 7 positions match TRBD2. The CDR3 spans 16 residues. V lost 0 bases and J lost 3; bases outside the gene matches: 5. CDR1 MGHRA and CDR2 YSYEKL come from the germline V gene. CDR3 residues: CASSQDQASGYNEQFF. The CDR3, as DNA: TGCGCCAGCAGCCAAGATCAGGCTAGCGGCTACAATGAGCAGTTCTTC.

The V gene is TRBV19, the J gene TRBJ2-5; possibly TRBD2 for D (6 bases). Germline CDR1 reads LNHDA; CDR2 reads SQIVND (reference sequence). Trimming took 3 bases from V and 5 from J, leaving 13 bases between them. The CDR3 totals 14 residues. The CDR3 DNA sequence: TGTGCCAGTAGTATCAACGGGAGAGGGGAGACCCAGTACTTC. Amino acids: CASSINGRGETQYF.